A single sample gave rise to the 18 T cell receptor beta chains below, sequenced in a study of CD8+CD57+ T cells in acquired aplastic anemia. Patients chosen for sequencing had CD8+CD57+ cells that had expanded, as shown by flow cytometry. The use of genomic DNA as template underpinned the TCR beta VDJ and CDR3 profiling. TCRdb recomputed calls from the reads with MiXCR, one row per CDR3 protein. The sample contains some 170,000 distinct CDR3 sequences, nearly 65% of which appear only once. The specimen was sorted CD4+, CD8+, or CD8+CD57+ T cells (not recorded which) from PBMCs. The receptors were gathered from a human donor with aplastic anemia.

J is TRBJ2-7 and V is TRBV19, with 7 bases fitting TRBD2. CDR3 length: 14 residues. CDR1 and CDR2 from the germline V gene are LNHDA and SQIVND (reference sequence). V dropped 4 bases and J dropped 3; count of bases not matched to a gene: 6. The CDR3 loop reads CASSTPGGCYEQYF. CDR3 sequence (DNA): TGTGCCAGTAGTACCCCGGGGGGATGCTACGAGCAGTACTTC.

This chain uses TRBV9 with TRBJ2-1, with D perhaps TRBD1 or TRBD2 (5 bases each). The ends were cut back, 4 bases at V and 5 bases at J, with 10 bases in the middle. This CDR3 has 13 amino acids. Germline lookup yields CDR1 SGDLS and CDR2 YYNGEE. The CDR3 nucleotides are TGTGCCAGCAGCCGGGGCCTCCACAATGAGCAGTTCTTC. Protein: CASSRGLHNEQFF.

The sample holds many counts of this clonotype. The rearrangement joins TRBV5-1 to TRBJ2-1, with TRBD2 identical over 12 bases. J gave up 4 bases and V 5 bases, and 10 bases lay outside the gene matches. Germline CDR1 reads SGHRS; CDR2 reads YFSETQ. This CDR3 region has 17 residues. CDR3 nucleotides: TGCGCCAGCAGTTCGACTACTAGCGGGGGGCCTTACAATGAGCAGTTCTTC. It is translated as CASSSTTSGGPYNEQFF.

This clonotype appeared a single time. The V and J genes are TRBV4-1 and TRBJ2-5; D is possibly TRBD2 (6 bases). Trimming pared 2 bases from V and 2 bases from J, leaving 12 bases between. The CDR3 runs 15 residues. Per germline, CDR1 MGHRA and CDR2 YSYEKL. In DNA, the CDR3 is TGCGCCAGCAGCCAACCTTTGGGGACTCAAGAGACCCAGTACTTC. As protein: CASSQPLGTQETQYF.

In this sample, this clonotype turned up once. The chain combines TRBV5-4 with TRBJ2-3, with no clear D. CDR3 length equals 13 residues. V gave up 2 bases and J gave up 2 bases, with 6 bases separating them. CDR1 SGHNT and CDR2 YYREEE come from the germline V gene (reference sequence). The CDR3 DNA reads TGTGCCAGCAGCTTTTTAGCCACAGATACGCAGTATTTT. It encodes CASSFLATDTQYF. The full variable domain, its missing parts supplied by reference TRBV5-4 and TRBJ2-3, is ETGVTQSPTHLIKTRGQQVTLRCSSQSGHNTVSWYQQALGQGPQFIFQYYREEENGRGNFPPRFSGLQFPNYSSELNVNALELDDSALYLCASSFLATDTQYFGPGTRLTVL.

The table lists this clonotype with a few counts. This chain uses TRBV9 with TRBJ2-3, with D possibly matching TRBD1 (5 bases). Trimming pared 2 bases from V and 0 bases from J, leaving 10 bases between. There are 15 residues in the CDR3. Germline loops: CDR1 SGDLS, CDR2 YYNGEE. In nucleotides, the CDR3 is TGTGCCAGCAGCGTCCAAGGGGCCAGCACAGATACGCAGTATTTT. Protein: CASSVQGASTDTQYF.

With regard to this clonotype: A junction end diverges from the germline sequence, so it may reflect a read error. The CDR3 region is CASSLGLAGTYEQCF. CDR3 DNA sequence: TGTGCCAGCAGCTTGGGACTAGCGGGAACTTACGAGCAGTGCTTC. This chain joins TRBV2 and TRBJ2-7; the match to TRBD2 covers 13 bases. This CDR3 spans 15 amino acids. CDR1 is SNHLY and CDR2 is FYNNEI in the germline V gene.

The chain has TRBV7-9 and TRBJ1-2, with unresolved D. V lost 4 bases and J 3 bases, leaving 9 bases between the germline ends. CDR3 length: 13 amino acids. Germline V gives CDR1 SEHNR, CDR2 FQNEAQ (reference sequence). The CDR3 loop is CASSSSRHYGYTF. For the CDR3, the DNA is TGTGCCAGCAGCTCATCCCGACACTATGGCTACACCTTC.

V usage is TRBV2 and J usage is TRBJ2-7, with D possibly matching TRBD1 (5 bases). The CDR3 spans 14 residues. The germline V gene has CDR1 SNHLY and CDR2 FYNNEI. V shed 2 bases and J shed 2 bases, with 10 bases lying between them. The CDR3 nucleotides read TGTGCCAGCAGTGAAACAGGCTCTACCTACGAGCAGTACTTC. It translates to CASSETGSTYEQYF.

The V call is TRBV14, the J call TRBJ2-1, with 11 bases aligning to TRBD2. The CDR3 spans 14 residues. V dropped 4 bases and J dropped 6; count of bases not matched to a gene: 2. Germline CDR1 is SGHDN and CDR2 is FVKESK. DNA of the CDR3: TGTGCCAGCAGCCTAGCGGGGGGGGGCAATGAGCAGTTCTTC. It is translated as CASSLAGGGNEQFF.

J is TRBJ2-7 and V is TRBV19; TRBD2 matches at 9 bases. This CDR3 has 14 amino acids. V dropped 6 bases and J dropped 6; count of bases not matched to a gene: 9. Per the germline V gene, CDR1 is LNHDA and CDR2 is SQIVND (reference sequence). CDR3 residues: CASSAGTSSAEQYF. DNA of the CDR3: TGTGCCAGTAGCGCCGGGACTAGCTCCGCCGAGCAGTACTTC.

This clonotype has only one observation. V gene TRBV2 combines with J gene TRBJ1-5; the D is unclear. The CDR3 is 12 amino acids. V was pared by 5 bases and J by 4 bases, with 6 bases between. The germline V gene encodes CDR1 SNHLY and CDR2 FYNNEI. The CDR3 reads CASSCGNQPQHF. The DNA of the CDR3 is TGTGCCAGCAGTTGTGGTAATCAGCCCCAGCATTTT.

This chain joins TRBV29-1 and TRBJ2-5, with D possibly being TRBD2 (6 bases). CDR1 SQVTM and CDR2 ANQGSEA come from the germline V gene. The V end lost 1 base, the J end lost 9 bases, and 21 bases lay between the germline ends. The CDR3 is 15 amino acids. CDR3: CSVEGLKEGGMAQYF. The CDR3 DNA is TGCAGCGTTGAAGGGCTCAAGGAAGGAGGGATGGCCCAGTACTTC.

This clonotype was counted ten times or more. The rearrangement joins TRBV5-6 to TRBJ1-1; D remains ambiguous. The CDR3 sequence is 14 residues long. The germline gives CDR1 SGHDT, CDR2 YYEEEE. The V gene lost 1 base and the J gene lost 6 bases, with 13 bases spanning the gap. DNA for the CDR3: TGTGCCAGCAGCTTGCTTGTGGTAAGCCCTGAAGCTTTCTTT. It translates to CASSLLVVSPEAFF.

This clonotype has a count of ten or more. The chain uses TRBV3-1 and TRBJ1-1; D is uncertain. The CDR3 covers 16 residues. Germline V gene sequence: CDR1 LGHDT, CDR2 YNNKEL (reference sequence). V was trimmed by 0 bases and J by 0 bases, leaving 11 bases between them. CDR3 residues: CASSQDYSSLNTEAFF. CDR3 in DNA: TGTGCCAGCAGCCAAGACTACAGTAGCTTGAACACTGAAGCTTTCTTT.

The chain employs TRBV2 and TRBJ1-2; D gene uncertain. Trimming cost V 4 bases and J 7 bases, with 13 bases left between them. This CDR3 is built from 13 residues. Germline values: CDR1 SNHLY, CDR2 FYNNEI. The CDR3 nucleotides are TGTGCCAGCAGTGGGGAGGAAGTCTCTGGCTACACCTTC. Translated: CASSGEEVSGYTF.

The genes are TRBV14 and TRBJ2-1; D remains unclear. With 0 bases removed from V and 9 bases from J, the gap between germline ends came to 9 bases. The V gene's germline CDR1 is SGHDN and CDR2 FVKESK. This CDR3 region has 13 residues. CDR3 nucleotide sequence: TGTGCCAGCAGCCAAGACACTCGAAGTGAGCAGTTCTTC. As protein: CASSQDTRSEQFF.

The chain carries TRBV5-1 and TRBJ2-3; D is undetermined. The germline V gene has CDR1 SGHRS and CDR2 YFSETQ. Trimming pared 4 bases from V and 5 bases from J, leaving 8 bases between. The CDR3 spans 12 residues. The CDR3 loop is CASSPERDTQYF. CDR3 in DNA: TGCGCCAGCAGCCCTGAGCGAGATACGCAGTATTTT. Variable domain in full (rest from reference TRBV5-1 and TRBJ2-3): KAGVTQTPRYLIKTRGQQVTLSCSPISGHRSVSWYQQTPGQGLQFLFEYFSETQRNKGNFPGRFSGRQFSNSRSEMNVSTLELGDSALYLCASSPERDTQYFGPGTRLTVL.